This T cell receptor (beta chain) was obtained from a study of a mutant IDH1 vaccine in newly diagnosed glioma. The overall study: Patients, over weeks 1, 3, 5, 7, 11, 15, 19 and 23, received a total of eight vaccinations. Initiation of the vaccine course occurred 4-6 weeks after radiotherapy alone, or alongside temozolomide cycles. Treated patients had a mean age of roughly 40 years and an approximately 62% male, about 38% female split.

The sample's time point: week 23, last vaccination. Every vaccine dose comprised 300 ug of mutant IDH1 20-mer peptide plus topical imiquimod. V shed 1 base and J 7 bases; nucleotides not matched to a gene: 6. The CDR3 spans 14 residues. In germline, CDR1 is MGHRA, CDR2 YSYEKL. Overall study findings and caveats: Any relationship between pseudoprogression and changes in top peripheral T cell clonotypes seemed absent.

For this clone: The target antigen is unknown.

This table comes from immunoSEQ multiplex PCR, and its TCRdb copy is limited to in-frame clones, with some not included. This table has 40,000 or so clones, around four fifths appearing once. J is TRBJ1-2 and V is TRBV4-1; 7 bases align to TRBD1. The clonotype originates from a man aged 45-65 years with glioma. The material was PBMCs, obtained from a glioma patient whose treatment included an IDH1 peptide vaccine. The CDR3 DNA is TGCGCCAGCAGCCAAGCCCAGGGGGGAGCTGGCTACACCTTC. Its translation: CASSQAQGGAGYTF.